Below are 21 T cell receptor beta chains sequenced from a single sample in a study of T cells in tuberculosis listed by TCRdb under 2018. The library was produced with the immunoSEQ multiplex PCR assay. Imported from immuneACCESS, the table was reduced by TCRdb to in-frame sequences with V and J called. These copies leave out some clones; in studies compared against another copy, an unresolved V gene accounts for under half, and the cause of the remainder is not known. The sample includes approximately 35,000 clones, with approximately 97% observed a single time. 6% to 7% of the sample goes to the ten largest clones. Material: PBMCs. The receptors stem from a donor between 5 and 29 years old with latent tuberculosis or without tuberculosis infection.

The table lists this clone with a count of one. This chain connects TRBV19 to TRBJ1-4; 8 bases align to TRBD1. The V gene end was trimmed by 5 bases and the J gene end by 6 bases; junction bases not matched to a gene: 14. CDR3 length: 17 residues. Germline values: CDR1 LNHDA, CDR2 SQIVND (reference sequence). The CDR3 region has the DNA TGTGCCAGTAGTTCGGACAGGGCAACGGTTACCGATGAAAAACTGTTTTTT. Residues: CASSSDRATVTDEKLFF.

This chain links TRBV2 with TRBJ2-1, with 11 nucleotides matching TRBD2. V lost 4 bases, J lost 5 bases, and 10 bases stayed unmatched. The CDR3 length is 17 residues. CDR1 and CDR2 (germline): SNHLY, FYNNEI. This CDR3 is CASSAQLLAGENNEQFF. The CDR3 region has the DNA TGTGCCAGCAGTGCACAGCTACTAGCGGGGGAAAACAATGAGCAGTTCTTC.

The rearrangement uses TRBV9 and TRBJ2-5, with 9 bases that match TRBD2. Unmatched junction bases numbered 11, after V lost 4 bases and J lost 1 base. CDR3 length equals 17 residues. The V gene's germline CDR1 is SGDLS and CDR2 YYNGEE. The CDR3 loop is CASSPGDSSGAQETQYF. The CDR3 coding sequence is TGTGCCAGCAGCCCAGGGGACTCTAGCGGGGCCCAAGAGACCCAGTACTTC. Full variable domain (remainder filled in from reference TRBV9 and TRBJ2-5): DSGVTQTPKHLITATGQRVTLRCSPRSGDLSVYWYQQSLDQGLQFLIQYYNGEERAKGNILERFSAQQFPDLHSELNLSSLELGDSALYFCASSPGDSSGAQETQYFGPGTRLLVL.

This chain joins TRBV4-1 and TRBJ2-7, with D perhaps TRBD1 (6 bases). The length of the CDR3 is 14 residues. From germline, CDR1 is MGHRA and CDR2 YSYEKL. The V gene lost 4 bases and the J gene lost 5 bases, with 15 bases spanning the gap. The CDR3 here is CASSLKDRPDEQYF. CDR3 coding DNA: TGCGCCAGCAGCCTAAAGGACAGACCCGACGAGCAGTACTTC.

This chain connects TRBV25-1 to TRBJ2-2; 8 bases map to TRBD1. V was pared by 1 base and J by 7 bases, with 8 bases of the junction left unmatched. The length of the CDR3 is 16 residues. Germline V gives CDR1 MGHDK, CDR2 SYGVNS. CDR3 loop: CASSESGRGHNGELFF. As DNA, the CDR3 is TGTGCCAGCAGTGAATCGGGCAGGGGGCATAACGGGGAGCTGTTTTTT.

The J gene is TRBJ1-1, the V gene TRBV19, with D unresolved. Germline values: CDR1 LNHDA, CDR2 SQIVND (reference sequence). V was shortened by 0 bases and J by 0 bases, with 11 bases between the two germline ends. The CDR3 covers 16 residues. The CDR3 reads CASSIDREGLNTEAFF. The CDR3 region has the DNA TGTGCCAGTAGTATAGATCGAGAGGGATTGAACACTGAAGCTTTCTTT.

The V call is TRBV5-3, the J call TRBJ1-2, with D tentatively TRBD1 (6 bases). TRBV5-3 is noted as an ORF with a role that remains uncertain. Trimming cost V 4 bases and J 2 bases, with 18 bases left between them. The CDR3 loop spans 16 amino acids. CDR3 region: CARSLHLYRANYGYTF. The DNA for the CDR3 is TGTGCCAGAAGCCTCCATCTATACAGGGCGAACTATGGCTACACCTTC.

The chain employs TRBV7-8 and TRBJ1-2; D is perhaps TRBD1 (6 bases). Germline lookup yields CDR1 SGHVS and CDR2 FQNEAQ. Between the trimmed V and J ends, which lost 1 base and 6 bases, there was a span of 12 bases. This CDR3 contains 14 residues. Here the CDR3 DNA reads TGTGCCAGCAGCTTAGTGACAGGAACCCATGGCTACACCTTC. Its protein is CASSLVTGTHGYTF.

This chain uses TRBV5-1 with TRBJ1-5, with 9 positions matching TRBD1. CDR1 and CDR2 (germline): SGHRS, YFSETQ. The V gene end was trimmed by 4 bases and the J gene end by 7 bases; junction bases not matched to a gene: 12. The CDR3 is made up of 16 amino acids. The DNA of the CDR3 is TGCGCCAGCAGCATTGGAACAGGGGGCGCGGGGCAGCCCCAGCATTTT. Encoded protein: CASSIGTGGAGQPQHF.

V is TRBV5-1 and J is TRBJ2-2, with a tentative D call TRBD2 (5 bases). Germline CDR1 is SGHRS and CDR2 is YFSETQ. Trimming cost V 3 bases and J 6 bases, with 9 bases left between them. The CDR3 is 13 amino acids. The CDR3 is CASSWASSGELFF. CDR3 bases: TGCGCCAGCAGCTGGGCTAGCTCCGGGGAGCTGTTTTTT.

The V gene is TRBV19, the J gene TRBJ1-1, with 7 bases fitting TRBD1. Losses at the gene ends were 6 bases for V and 3 bases for J; bases not matched to a gene: 7. In germline, CDR1 is LNHDA, CDR2 SQIVND (reference sequence). The CDR3 runs to 14 residues. CDR3 amino acids: CASRPNRGYTEAFF. The CDR3 region has the DNA TGTGCCAGTAGGCCTAACAGGGGATACACTGAAGCTTTCTTT.

This clone was recorded only once. The chain links TRBV7-3 to TRBJ2-2, with 10 bases matching TRBD1. Germline trimming cut 5 bases from V and 3 bases from J; bases unmatched to any gene: 15. This CDR3 comprises 19 residues. CDR1 SGHTA and CDR2 FQGTGA come from the germline V gene. CDR3 in amino acids: CASSLKPLWTGGDTGELFF. In nucleotides, the CDR3 is TGTGCCAGCAGCCTAAAGCCTCTTTGGACAGGGGGTGACACCGGGGAGCTGTTTTTT.

This clone has only one observation. The rearrangement links TRBV5-1 to TRBJ1-2; 8 nucleotides match TRBD1. Germline CDR1 SGHRS, CDR2 YFSETQ. J gave up 4 bases and V 4 bases, and 6 bases lay outside the gene matches. The CDR3 sequence is 14 residues long. The CDR3 bases are TGCGCCAGCAGCGACTCCCAGGGGGCCTATGGCTACACCTTC. Translating it yields CASSDSQGAYGYTF.

This rearrangement joins TRBV11-2 to TRBJ2-6; no firm D call. The V and J ends lost 1 base and 0 bases respectively, with 13 bases between them. CDR3 size: 18 residues. Germline V CDR1 and CDR2: SGHAT, FQNNGV. The CDR3 sequence is CASSLGQVLSSGANVLTF. The CDR3 DNA sequence: TGTGCCAGCAGCTTAGGGCAGGTCCTAAGCTCTGGGGCCAACGTCCTGACTTTC.

The chain is built from TRBV7-8 and TRBJ2-7; possibly TRBD1 for D (6 bases). Trimming left V 5 bases short and J 2 bases short, with 10 bases between. The CDR3 extends over 13 amino acids. Germline V gene data show CDR1 as SGHVS and CDR2 as FQNEAQ. The CDR3 is CASSVGTPYEQYF. CDR3 DNA: TGTGCCAGCAGCGTCGGGACACCCTACGAGCAGTACTTC.

The sample holds one count of this clone. The CDR3 loop is CASSLEPGGYNEQFF. The DNA of the CDR3 is TGTGCCAGCAGCTTAGAACCGGGAGGATACAATGAGCAGTTCTTC. The V call is TRBV11-2, the J call TRBJ2-1, with 7 bases matching TRBD2. V trimming: 0 bases; J trimming: 4 bases; junction bases outside the gene matches: 3. Germline values: CDR1 SGHAT, CDR2 FQNNGV. The CDR3 runs to 15 residues. Filled out from reference TRBV11-2 and TRBJ2-1, the complete variable domain reads EAGVAQSPRYKIIEKRQSVAFWCNPISGHATLYWYQQILGQGPKLLIQFQNNGVVDDSQLPKDRFSAERLKGVDSTLKIQPAKLEDSAVYLCASSLEPGGYNEQFFGPGTRLTVL.

The CDR3 loop reads CASSQDLQVRNIQYF. As DNA, the CDR3 is TGTGCCAGCAGCCAAGATTTGCAGGTTAGAAACATTCAGTACTTC. The chain has TRBV4-2 and TRBJ2-4, with D hard to call. V shed 0 bases and J shed 6 bases, with 12 bases lying between them. The CDR3 sequence is 15 residues long. Germline V lookup: CDR1 LGHNA, CDR2 YNFKEQ.

The chain couples TRBV5-1 to TRBJ2-5; TRBD2 aligns across 7 bases. V gave up 0 bases and J gave up 5 bases; unmatched junction bases: 10. The CDR3 runs to 16 residues. Germline V gives CDR1 SGHRS, CDR2 YFSETQ. The CDR3 here is CASSLALAGVSETQYF. The CDR3 DNA reads TGCGCCAGCAGCTTGGCCCTCGCGGGAGTTTCCGAGACCCAGTACTTC.

The chain combines TRBV2 with TRBJ1-2; D ambiguous. Germline values: CDR1 SNHLY, CDR2 FYNNEI. V shed 5 bases and J shed 7 bases, with 8 bases lying between them. This CDR3 region has 11 residues. CDR3 region: CASSRLAGYTF. CDR3 DNA sequence: TGTGCCAGCAGTAGATTGGCTGGCTACACCTTC.

The chain links TRBV10-2 to TRBJ2-7, with D possibly matching TRBD2 (6 bases). The CDR3 extends over 14 amino acids. The V and J ends lost 0 bases and 2 bases respectively, with 8 bases between them. CDR1 and CDR2 (germline): WSHSY, SAAADI. The CDR3 DNA is TGCGCCAGCAGTGAGTCCGGGGGAGCCTACGAGCAGTACTTC. The encoded protein is CASSESGGAYEQYF.

The chain combines TRBV9 with TRBJ1-4, with 11 bases that match TRBD1. The CDR3 spans 18 residues. J gave up 5 bases and V 4 bases, and 13 bases lay outside the gene matches. Germline V lookup: CDR1 SGDLS, CDR2 YYNGEE. The CDR3 DNA reads TGTGCCAGCAGCCCTCAAACCGGAGGGACAGGGGGAAATGAAAAACTGTTTTTT. Encoded protein: CASSPQTGGTGGNEKLFF.